Here is one T cell receptor beta chain with its context. Its specificity is not known. This CDR3 is 17 amino acids long. With 4 bases removed from V and 2 bases from J, the gap between germline ends came to 20 bases. The germline CDR1 and CDR2 sequences are SGHAT and FQNNGV. Produced via immunoSEQ multiplex PCR; TCRdb's table is partial and in-frame only. This sample yields about 98,000 clones, of which over 85% are seen a single time; roughly 2.8% belongs to the top ten. Every single patient, without exception, relapsed after autologous stem cell transplantation, and brentuximab vedotin exposure varied. The data stem from a study of PD-1 blockade in classical Hodgkin lymphoma. Whole-study findings and limits: CD4+ TCR diversity rose significantly by C4D1, and CD8+ TCR diversity did not. The study found complete responders had baseline diversity similar to newly diagnosed patients. Patients starting nivolumab less than 1 year after ASCT had lower diversity and were excluded from later analyses. Newly diagnosed patients were reported to start with lower TCR diversity than healthy donors.

This TCR was recovered from a human donor with classical Hodgkin lymphoma. The input for sequencing was peripheral blood mononuclear cells (PBMCs), taken at baseline. V usage is TRBV11-2 and J usage is TRBJ1-2, with D unresolved. The CDR3 nucleotides read TGTGCCAGCAGCTCGTGGACGGATCGTTCAGAAAACTATGGCTACACCTTC. Translated: CASSSWTDRSENYGYTF.